The rows below give T cell receptor beta chains drawn from one sample of a study of neurological immune-mediated disorders. TCRdb redid the calling of the 5' RACE reads with MiXCR, one entry per CDR3 protein. The repertoire includes more than 100,000 distinct CDR3 sequences, 10% to 14% of them detected once, and approximately 3.4% sits in the top ten. Sample: PBMCs. Every receptor here comes from a female donor with HTLV-1-associated myelopathy (HAM/TSP). Each CDR3 is given with its conserved first and last residue. D genes are given only for firm matches. A row's size may be missing; if present it is once, few, many or a size class.

cdr3_nt cdr3_aa d_call v_call clone_size j_call
TGTGCCAGCAGGGACAGGGGAGCGGAAACTGAAGCTTTCTTT CASRDRGAETEAFF TRBD1 TRBV3-1 NA TRBJ1-1
TGTGCCAGCAGTAACAGGGTTTTTGGCACAGATACGCAGTATTTT CASSNRVFGTDTQYF NA TRBV6-6 few TRBJ2-3
TGCGCCAGCAGCTCCGGACTAGCGGCGGGCGCAGATACGCAGTATTTT CASSSGLAAGADTQYF TRBD2 TRBV5-1 few TRBJ2-3
TGCAGTGCTCGACTAGCGGGGAGGGAGACCCAGTACTTC CSARLAGRETQYF TRBD2 TRBV20-1 many TRBJ2-5
TGTGCCACCAGTGATTGGCCCCTCGGGGCCGAGCAGTACTTC CATSDWPLGAEQYF NA TRBV24-1 many TRBJ2-7
TGCGCCAGCAGCCTCGGGACAGGGGTTAACTATGGCTACACCTTC CASSLGTGVNYGYTF TRBD1 TRBV5-1 many TRBJ1-2
TGTGCCAGCAGTTCCCAGGGGGTCTCCTACGAGCAGTACTTC CASSSQGVSYEQYF TRBD1 TRBV12-3/TRBV12-4 few TRBJ2-7
TGTGCCACCAGCACCAATAGCGGGGGGGCTGTAGATACGCAGTATTTT CATSTNSGGAVDTQYF TRBD2 TRBV15 many TRBJ2-3
TGTGCCAGCAGTGAATGGACTCGGGGCCCAGATACGCAGTATTTT CASSEWTRGPDTQYF NA TRBV25-1 NA TRBJ2-3
TGTGCCAGTAGTCAAGGGGACAGATCTGGCTACACCTTC CASSQGDRSGYTF TRBD1 TRBV19 many TRBJ1-2
TGCAGTGCTACCCCCGGGGGGGGCGTGAACGAGCAGTACTTC CSATPGGGVNEQYF TRBD2 TRBV20-1 many TRBJ2-7
TGCGCCAGCAGCCTGACGGGGAATGAGCAGTTCTTC CASSLTGNEQFF NA TRBV5-1 many TRBJ2-1
TGCGCCAGCAGCTTGGCCGGGAGGGACCGACCGAACACTGAAGCTTTCTTT CASSLAGRDRPNTEAFF NA TRBV5-1 many TRBJ1-1
TGTGCCAGCAGTTACAAGGGGGGAGATACGCAGTATTTT CASSYKGGDTQYF NA TRBV6-5 NA TRBJ2-3
TGTGCCACCTTGGGCGGGACTAGCGGGGAGACCCAGTACTTC CATLGGTSGETQYF TRBD2 TRBV10-3 few TRBJ2-5
TGTGCCAGCAGCGCTGCGCGGGACCCCCTTAATCAGCCCCAGCATTTT CASSAARDPLNQPQHF NA TRBV12-3/TRBV12-4 NA TRBJ1-5
TGTGCCAGCAGTCGTTTGGGCGCTGAAGCTTTCTTT CASSRLGAEAFF NA TRBV6-6 many TRBJ1-1
TGTGCCAGCAGCTTAGAAAGAACCTTAACTCCTGGAAACACCATATATTTT CASSLERTLTPGNTIYF NA TRBV7-9 many TRBJ1-3